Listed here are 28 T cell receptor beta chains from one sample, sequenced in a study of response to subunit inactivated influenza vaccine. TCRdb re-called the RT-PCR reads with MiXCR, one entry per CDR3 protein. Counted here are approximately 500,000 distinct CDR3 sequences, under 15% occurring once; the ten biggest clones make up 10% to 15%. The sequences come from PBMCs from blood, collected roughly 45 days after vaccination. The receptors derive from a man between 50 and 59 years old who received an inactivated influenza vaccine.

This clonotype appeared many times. CDR3 loop: CASSSSTGVPPDTQYF. CDR3 nucleotide sequence: TGTGCCAGCAGTTCATCGACAGGGGTTCCCCCAGATACGCAGTATTTT. The gene calls are TRBV12-3 or TRBV12-4 and TRBJ2-3; 8 bases are a match to TRBD1. Unmatched junction bases numbered 10, after V lost 4 bases and J lost 4 bases. The CDR3 spans 16 residues.

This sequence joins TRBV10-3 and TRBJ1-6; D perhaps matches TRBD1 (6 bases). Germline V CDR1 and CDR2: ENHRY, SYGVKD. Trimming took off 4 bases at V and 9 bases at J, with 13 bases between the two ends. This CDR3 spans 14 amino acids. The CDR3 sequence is CAISVRDNRSPLHF. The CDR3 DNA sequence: TGTGCCATCAGTGTCCGGGACAATCGTTCACCCCTCCACTTT.

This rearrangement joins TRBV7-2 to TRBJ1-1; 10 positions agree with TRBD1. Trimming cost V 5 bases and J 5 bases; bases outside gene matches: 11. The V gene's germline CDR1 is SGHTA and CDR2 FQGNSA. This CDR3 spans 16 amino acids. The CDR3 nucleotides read TGTGCCAGCAGCCCCCGGACAGGGGGAGGTAGAACTGAAGCTTTCTTT. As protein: CASSPRTGGGRTEAFF.

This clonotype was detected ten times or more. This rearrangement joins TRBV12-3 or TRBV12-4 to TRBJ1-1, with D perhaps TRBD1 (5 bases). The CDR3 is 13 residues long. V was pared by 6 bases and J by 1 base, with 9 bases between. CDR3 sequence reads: CASSRQSNTEAFF. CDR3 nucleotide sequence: TGTGCCAGCAGCCGACAGTCGAACACTGAAGCTTTCTTT.

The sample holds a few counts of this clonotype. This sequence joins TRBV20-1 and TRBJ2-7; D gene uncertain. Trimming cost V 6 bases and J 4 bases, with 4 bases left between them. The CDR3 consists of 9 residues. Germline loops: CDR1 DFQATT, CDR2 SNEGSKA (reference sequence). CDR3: CSAMYEQYF. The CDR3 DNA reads TGCAGTGCAATGTACGAGCAGTACTTC.

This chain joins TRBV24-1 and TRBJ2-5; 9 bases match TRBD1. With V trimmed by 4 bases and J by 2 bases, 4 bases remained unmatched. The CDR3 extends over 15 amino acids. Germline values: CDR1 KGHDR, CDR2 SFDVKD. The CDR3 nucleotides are TGTGCCACCAGTGAAACAGGGGGCGGGCAAGAGACCCAGTACTTC. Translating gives CATSETGGGQETQYF.

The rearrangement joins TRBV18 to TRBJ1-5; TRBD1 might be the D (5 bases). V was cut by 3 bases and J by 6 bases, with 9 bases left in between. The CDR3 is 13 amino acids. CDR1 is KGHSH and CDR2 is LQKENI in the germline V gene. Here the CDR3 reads CASSPTGFQPQHF. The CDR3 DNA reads TGTGCCAGCTCACCTACAGGTTTTCAGCCCCAGCATTTT.

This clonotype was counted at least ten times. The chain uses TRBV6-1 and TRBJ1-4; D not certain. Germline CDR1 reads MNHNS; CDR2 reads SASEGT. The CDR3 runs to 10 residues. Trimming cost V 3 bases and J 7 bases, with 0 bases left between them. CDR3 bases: TGTGCCAGCAGTGATGAAAAACTGTTTTTT. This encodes CASSDEKLFF.

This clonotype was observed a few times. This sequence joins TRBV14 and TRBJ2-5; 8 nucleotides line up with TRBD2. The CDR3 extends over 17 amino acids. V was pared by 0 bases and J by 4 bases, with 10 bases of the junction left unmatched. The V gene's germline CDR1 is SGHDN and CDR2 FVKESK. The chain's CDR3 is CASSQESGRGPGETQYF. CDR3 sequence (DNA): TGTGCCAGCAGCCAAGAATCCGGGAGGGGTCCAGGAGAGACCCAGTACTTC. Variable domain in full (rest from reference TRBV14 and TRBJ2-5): EAGVTQFPSHSVIEKGQTVTLRCDPISGHDNLYWYRRVMGKEIKFLLHFVKESKQDESGMPNNRFLAERTGGTYSTLKVQPAELEDSGVYFCASSQESGRGPGETQYFGPGTRLLVL.

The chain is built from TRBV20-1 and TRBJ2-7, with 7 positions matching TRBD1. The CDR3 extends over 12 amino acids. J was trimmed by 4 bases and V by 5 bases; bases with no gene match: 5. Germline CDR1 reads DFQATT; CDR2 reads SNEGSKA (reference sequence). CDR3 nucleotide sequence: TGCAGTGCTGCAACAGGGGTTTACGAGCAGTACTTC. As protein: CSAATGVYEQYF.

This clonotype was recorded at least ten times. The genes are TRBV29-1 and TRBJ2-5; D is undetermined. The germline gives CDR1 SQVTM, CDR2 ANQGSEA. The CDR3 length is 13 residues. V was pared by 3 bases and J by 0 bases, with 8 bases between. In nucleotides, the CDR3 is TGCAGCGTTGAGGGTCGGTACCAAGAGACCCAGTACTTC. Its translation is CSVEGRYQETQYF.

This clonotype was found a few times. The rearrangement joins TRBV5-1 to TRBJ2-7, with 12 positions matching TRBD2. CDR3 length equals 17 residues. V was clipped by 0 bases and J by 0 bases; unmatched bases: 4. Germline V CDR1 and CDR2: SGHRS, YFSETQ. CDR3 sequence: CASSLVPGLAGSYEQYF. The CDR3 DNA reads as TGCGCCAGCAGCTTGGTCCCGGGACTAGCGGGCTCCTACGAGCAGTACTTC.

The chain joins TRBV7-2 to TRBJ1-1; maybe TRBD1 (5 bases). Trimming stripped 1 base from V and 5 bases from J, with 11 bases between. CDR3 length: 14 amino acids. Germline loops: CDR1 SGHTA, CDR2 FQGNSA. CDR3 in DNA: TGTGCCAGCAGCTTAGGTTCAGGGATAACTGAAGCTTTCTTT. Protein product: CASSLGSGITEAFF. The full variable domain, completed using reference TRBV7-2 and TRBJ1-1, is GAGVSQSPSNKVTEKGKDVELRCDPISGHTALYWYRQSLGQGLEFLIYFQGNSAPDKSGLPSDRFSAERTGGSVSTLTIQRTQQEDSAVYLCASSLGSGITEAFFGQGTRLTVV.

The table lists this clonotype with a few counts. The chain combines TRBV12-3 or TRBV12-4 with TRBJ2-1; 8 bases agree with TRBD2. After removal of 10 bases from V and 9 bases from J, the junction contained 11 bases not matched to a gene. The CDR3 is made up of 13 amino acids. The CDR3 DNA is TGTGCCACCCAGGGCGGGGGGTTTCTTGAGCAGTTCTTC. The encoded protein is CATQGGGFLEQFF.

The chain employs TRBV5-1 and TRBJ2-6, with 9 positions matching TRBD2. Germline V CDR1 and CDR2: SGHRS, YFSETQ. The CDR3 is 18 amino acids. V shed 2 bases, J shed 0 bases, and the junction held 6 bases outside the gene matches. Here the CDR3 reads CASSFLLAGPSGANVLTF. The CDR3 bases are TGCGCCAGCAGCTTTCTACTAGCGGGTCCCTCTGGGGCCAACGTCCTGACTTTC.

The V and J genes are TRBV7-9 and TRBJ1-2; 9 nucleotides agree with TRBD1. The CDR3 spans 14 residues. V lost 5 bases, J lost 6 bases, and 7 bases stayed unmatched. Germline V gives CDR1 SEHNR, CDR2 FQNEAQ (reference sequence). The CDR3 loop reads CASSEQGARNGYTF. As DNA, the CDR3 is TGTGCCAGCAGCGAACAGGGGGCGCGGAATGGCTACACCTTC.

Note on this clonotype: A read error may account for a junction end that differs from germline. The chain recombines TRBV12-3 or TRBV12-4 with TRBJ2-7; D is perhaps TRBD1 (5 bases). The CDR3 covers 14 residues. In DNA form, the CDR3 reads TGTGACAGCAGTTTAAAACGGCAGGGCTACGAGCAGTACTTC. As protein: CDSSLKRQGYEQYF.

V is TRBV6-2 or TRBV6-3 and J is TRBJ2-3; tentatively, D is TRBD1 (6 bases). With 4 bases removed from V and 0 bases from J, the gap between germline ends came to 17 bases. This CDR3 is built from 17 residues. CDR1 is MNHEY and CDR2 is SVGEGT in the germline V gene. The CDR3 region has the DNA TGTGCCAGCAGTTCAACCGCCGCAGGGGTGAGCACAGATACGCAGTATTTT. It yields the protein CASSSTAAGVSTDTQYF.

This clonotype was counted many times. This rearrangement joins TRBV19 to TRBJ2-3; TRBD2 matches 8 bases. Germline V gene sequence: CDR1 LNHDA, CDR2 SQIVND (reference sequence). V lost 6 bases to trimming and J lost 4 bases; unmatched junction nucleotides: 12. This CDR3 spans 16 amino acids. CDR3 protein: CASRAIGLAGPDTQYF. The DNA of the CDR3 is TGTGCCAGTAGGGCTATCGGGCTAGCGGGTCCAGATACGCAGTATTTT.

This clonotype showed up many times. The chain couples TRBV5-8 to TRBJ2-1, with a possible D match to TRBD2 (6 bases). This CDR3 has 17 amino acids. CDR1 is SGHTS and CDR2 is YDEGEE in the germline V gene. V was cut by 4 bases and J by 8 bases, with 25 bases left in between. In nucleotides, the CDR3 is TGTGCCAGCAGCGAGAACTTAGCGGACGTCTTGTTGTATGAGCAGTTCTTC. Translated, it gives CASSENLADVLLYEQFF.

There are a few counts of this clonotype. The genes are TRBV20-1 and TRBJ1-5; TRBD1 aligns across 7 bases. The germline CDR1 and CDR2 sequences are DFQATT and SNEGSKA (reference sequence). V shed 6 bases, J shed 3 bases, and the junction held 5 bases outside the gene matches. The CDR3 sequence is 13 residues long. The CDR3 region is CSARQGNNQPQHF. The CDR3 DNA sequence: TGCAGTGCGAGACAGGGAAACAATCAGCCCCAGCATTTT.

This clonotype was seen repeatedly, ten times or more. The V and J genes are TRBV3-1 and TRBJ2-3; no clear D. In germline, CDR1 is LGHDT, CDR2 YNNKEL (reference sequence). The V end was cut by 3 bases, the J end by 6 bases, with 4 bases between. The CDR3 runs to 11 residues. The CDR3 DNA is TGTGCCAGCAGCCACGGGGATACGCAGTATTTT. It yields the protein CASSHGDTQYF.

This CDR3 is CAISELQATNTGELFF. The CDR3 DNA sequence: TGTGCCATCAGTGAGCTTCAGGCCACGAACACCGGGGAGCTGTTTTTT. The V gene is TRBV10-3, the J gene TRBJ2-2; D ambiguous. Trimming removed 2 bases from V and 0 bases from J, with 10 bases in between. This CDR3 is built from 16 residues. Germline-derived CDR1 and CDR2 are ENHRY and SYGVKD.

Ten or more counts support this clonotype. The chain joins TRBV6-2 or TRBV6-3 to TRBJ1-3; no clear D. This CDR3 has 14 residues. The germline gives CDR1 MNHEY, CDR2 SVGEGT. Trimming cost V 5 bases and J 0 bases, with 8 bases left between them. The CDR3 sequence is CASSTRVSGNTIYF. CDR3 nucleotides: TGTGCCAGCAGTACCCGGGTCTCTGGAAACACCATATATTTT.

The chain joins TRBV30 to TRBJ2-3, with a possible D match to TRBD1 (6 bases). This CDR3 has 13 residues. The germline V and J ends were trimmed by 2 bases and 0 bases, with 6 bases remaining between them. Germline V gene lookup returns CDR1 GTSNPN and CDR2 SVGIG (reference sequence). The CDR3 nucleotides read TGTGCCTGGAGTACAGGGAGCACAGATACGCAGTATTTT. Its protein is CAWSTGSTDTQYF.

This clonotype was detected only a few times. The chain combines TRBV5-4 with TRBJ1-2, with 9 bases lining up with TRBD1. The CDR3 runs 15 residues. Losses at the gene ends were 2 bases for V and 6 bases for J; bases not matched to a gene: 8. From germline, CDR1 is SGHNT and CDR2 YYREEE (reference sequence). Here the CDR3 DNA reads TGTGCCAGCAGCTTTGTTGGACAGGGGTTTAATGGCTACACCTTC. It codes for CASSFVGQGFNGYTF.

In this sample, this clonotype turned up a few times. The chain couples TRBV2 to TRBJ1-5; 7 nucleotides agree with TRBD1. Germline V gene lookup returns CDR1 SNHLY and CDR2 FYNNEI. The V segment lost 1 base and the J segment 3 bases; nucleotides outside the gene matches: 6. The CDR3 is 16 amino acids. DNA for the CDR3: TGTGCCAGCAGTGAAGGTTGGGGACAGTACAATCAGCCCCAGCATTTT. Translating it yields CASSEGWGQYNQPQHF.

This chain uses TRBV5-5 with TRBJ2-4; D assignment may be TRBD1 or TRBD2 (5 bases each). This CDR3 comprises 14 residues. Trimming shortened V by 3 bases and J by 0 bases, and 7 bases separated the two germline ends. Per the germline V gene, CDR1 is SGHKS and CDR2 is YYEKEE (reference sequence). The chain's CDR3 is CASSSGTAKNIQYF. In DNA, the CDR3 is TGTGCCAGCAGCTCAGGGACAGCCAAAAACATTCAGTACTTC.